Following are 21 T cell receptor beta chains from one sample sequenced in a study of CD8+ T cells in alopecia areata. cDNA prepared by RNA extraction and subsequent reverse transcription served as the template for sequencing. Profiled with immunoSEQ multiplex PCR; TCRdb holds only in-frame clones, not every one. Among 110,000 to 150,000 clones listed, around 50% were seen once. Sequenced here: CD4+ T cells sorted from blood, sampled at week 0. All receptors come from a human donor with alopecia areata.

The chain is built from TRBV2 and TRBJ2-7; D is perhaps TRBD1 or TRBD2 (5 bases each). The V end was cut by 2 bases, the J end by 6 bases, with 14 bases between. Per germline, CDR1 SNHLY and CDR2 FYNNEI. The CDR3 is made up of 14 amino acids. The CDR3 protein is CASSETEGSGEQYF. Written as DNA, the CDR3 is TGTGCCAGCAGTGAAACCGAGGGGTCGGGCGAGCAGTACTTC.

This clone was counted between two and nine times. V and J are TRBV27 and TRBJ1-1, with a tentative D call TRBD1 (5 bases). The CDR3 consists of 17 residues. From germline, CDR1 is MNHEY and CDR2 SMNVEV (reference sequence). V was cut by 10 bases and J by 0 bases, with 24 bases left in between. CDR3 in amino acids: CATLLRGTLQLNTEAFF. The CDR3 nucleotides are TGTGCCACCCTATTGCGTGGGACTTTACAGCTGAACACTGAAGCTTTCTTT.

V gene TRBV30 combines with J gene TRBJ1-5; D unresolved. V dropped 1 base and J dropped 6 bases, with 10 bases sitting between them. CDR1 is GTSNPN and CDR2 is SVGIG in the germline V gene (reference sequence). There are 13 residues in the CDR3. CDR3 amino acids: CAWSGTEGQPQHF. The CDR3 region has the DNA TGTGCCTGGAGTGGGACGGAGGGTCAGCCCCAGCATTTT.

This clone was seen a single time. The chain carries TRBV30 and TRBJ2-3, with TRBD2 matching over 8 bases. Germline V gene data show CDR1 as GTSNPN and CDR2 as SVGIG (reference sequence). V lost 0 bases to trimming and J lost 3 bases; unmatched junction nucleotides: 2. The CDR3 runs 14 residues. This CDR3 is CAWSVSGGTDTQYF. Written as DNA, the CDR3 is TGTGCCTGGAGTGTCAGCGGGGGAACAGATACGCAGTATTTT.

This clone was seen once. The chain joins TRBV7-9 to TRBJ2-7; perhaps TRBD1 as D (5 bases). The V gene lost 5 bases and the J gene lost 9 bases, with 14 bases spanning the gap. The CDR3 has 12 residues. The V gene's germline CDR1 is SEHNR and CDR2 FQNEAQ (reference sequence). CDR3: CASSLGWGRQYF. CDR3 nucleotides: TGTGCCAGCAGCCTGGGGTGGGGCCGGCAGTACTTC.

J is TRBJ2-3 and V is TRBV15; D is unclear. Germline V gives CDR1 LNHNV, CDR2 YYDKDF (reference sequence). The CDR3 totals 20 residues. V was clipped by 1 base and J by 1 base, with 24 bases between them. CDR3 residues: CATSRAYQPPDFFGTDTQYF. CDR3 coding DNA: TGTGCCACCAGCAGAGCCTACCAACCCCCGGATTTTTTCGGCACAGATACGCAGTATTTT.

V usage is TRBV6-5 and J usage is TRBJ1-3, with D possibly being TRBD1 (5 bases). The CDR3 covers 15 residues. Germline CDR1 MNHEY, CDR2 SVGAGI. The V end lost 2 bases, the J end lost 4 bases, and 12 bases lay between the germline ends. The CDR3 DNA sequence: TGTGCCAGCAGTTACGACAGCGCAGGGGGAAACACCATATATTTT. Its protein product is CASSYDSAGGNTIYF.

This clone was observed once. As DNA, the CDR3 is TGTGCCAGCAGCAAGCAGGGGGCCCAGCCCCAGCATTTT. Residues: CASSKQGAQPQHF. This chain links TRBV5-4 with TRBJ1-5; 8 nucleotides match TRBD1. CDR3 size: 13 residues. V shed 4 bases and J 7 bases; nucleotides not matched to a gene: 4. Germline V gene lookup returns CDR1 SGHNT and CDR2 YYREEE (reference sequence). Variable domain in full (rest from reference TRBV5-4 and TRBJ1-5): ETGVTQSPTHLIKTRGQQVTLRCSSQSGHNTVSWYQQALGQGPQFIFQYYREEENGRGNFPPRFSGLQFPNYSSELNVNALELDDSALYLCASSKQGAQPQHFGDGTRLSIL.

The chain employs TRBV9 and TRBJ2-5; no definite D call. CDR1 and CDR2 (germline): SGDLS, YYNGEE. The CDR3 is made up of 14 amino acids. V gave up 4 bases and J gave up 2 bases, with 12 bases separating them. The CDR3 DNA sequence: TGTGCCAGCAGCTCTTCCGACCTACAAGAGACCCAGTACTTC. Amino acid sequence: CASSSSDLQETQYF.

This clone showed up just once. The chain employs TRBV6-6 and TRBJ2-3; 9 bases match TRBD2. V lost 6 bases and J lost 4; bases outside the gene matches: 11. Germline V gives CDR1 MNHNY, CDR2 SVGAGI (reference sequence). CDR3 length equals 16 residues. The CDR3, as DNA: TGTGCCAGCAGCACCAGGCGGGGGGGCGCGGCAGATACGCAGTATTTT. Amino acids: CASSTRRGGAADTQYF.

This rearrangement joins TRBV7-2 to TRBJ2-1, with 9 nucleotides matching TRBD1. V lost 6 bases and J lost 6; bases outside the gene matches: 3. The CDR3 has 13 amino acids. Germline V gene lookup returns CDR1 SGHTA and CDR2 FQGNSA. CDR3 coding DNA: TGTGCCAGCAGGACAGGGGGTGGCAATGAGCAGTTCTTC. It encodes CASRTGGGNEQFF.

This clone was picked up a small number of times. The V call is TRBV29-1, the J call TRBJ1-2; D possibly corresponds to TRBD1 (5 bases). Germline CDR1 reads SQVTM; CDR2 reads ANQGSEA. This CDR3 has 13 amino acids. Trimming shortened V by 3 bases and J by 0 bases, and 8 bases separated the two germline ends. The CDR3 spells CSVEGGANYGYTF. The CDR3, as DNA: TGCAGCGTTGAGGGGGGAGCTAACTATGGCTACACCTTC.

The chain is built from TRBV28 and TRBJ1-5; D gene ambiguous. There are 12 residues in the CDR3. Germline-derived CDR1 and CDR2 are MDHEN and SYDVKM. V lost 5 bases to trimming and J lost 7 bases, with 9 bases between them. The CDR3 DNA follows: TGTGCCAGCAGTCAAGTAGTCCAGCCCCAGCATTTT. Encoded protein: CASSQVVQPQHF.

The rearrangement uses TRBV6-5 and TRBJ2-5, with no clear D. Trimming took 7 bases from V and 4 from J, leaving 10 bases between them. CDR3 size: 12 residues. Germline-derived CDR1 and CDR2 are MNHEY and SVGAGI. CDR3 coding DNA: TGTGCCAGCAACACCGGGTCAGAGACCCAGTACTTC. Protein: CASNTGSETQYF.

The rearrangement links TRBV7-9 to TRBJ1-1; D not certain. There are 13 residues in the CDR3. V was pared by 3 bases and J by 6 bases, with 11 bases between. The germline CDR1 and CDR2 sequences are SEHNR and FQNEAQ (reference sequence). The DNA for the CDR3 is TGTGCCAGCAGCTTCGAAGTACTGGCTGAAGCTTTCTTT. This codes for CASSFEVLAEAFF.

This chain joins TRBV30 and TRBJ2-3; TRBD2 matches at 8 bases. Germline V gene sequence: CDR1 GTSNPN, CDR2 SVGIG (reference sequence). Trimming cost V 1 base and J 0 bases; bases outside gene matches: 6. CDR3 length: 16 residues. The CDR3 bases are TGTGCCTGGAGTGGACCGGGGGGGCCCAGCACAGATACGCAGTATTTT. This encodes CAWSGPGGPSTDTQYF.

V usage is TRBV9 and J usage is TRBJ2-2; D is uncertain. Germline CDR1 SGDLS, CDR2 YYNGEE. The CDR3 spans 15 residues. V dropped 3 bases and J dropped 1 base, with 10 bases sitting between them. The CDR3 spells CASSALLGNTGELFF. In DNA, the CDR3 is TGTGCCAGCAGCGCCCTTTTGGGGAACACCGGGGAGCTGTTTTTT.

Worth noting for this clone: Other DNA sequences in this specimen translate into the identical CDR3. The J gene is TRBJ1-1, the V gene TRBV29-1; D is perhaps TRBD1 (5 bases). Germline V CDR1 and CDR2: SQVTM, ANQGSEA. The CDR3 spans 12 residues. With 7 bases removed from V and 14 bases from J, the gap between germline ends came to 23 bases. Written as DNA, the CDR3 is TGCAGCGCGTTTCTCCTCCGGCAGGGAGCCTTCTTT. The encoded protein is CSAFLLRQGAFF.

The chain uses TRBV14 and TRBJ1-2; TRBD1 aligns across 8 bases. There are 14 residues in the CDR3. The germline CDR1 and CDR2 sequences are SGHDN and FVKESK. Trimming at V came to 4 bases and at J to 2 bases, leaving 3 bases not matched to a gene. CDR3 region: CASSPTGENYGYTF. As DNA, the CDR3 is TGTGCCAGCAGCCCGACAGGGGAAAACTATGGCTACACCTTC.

There are a few counts of this clone. This chain links TRBV11-2 with TRBJ2-1, with TRBD2 identical over 7 bases. Germline V lookup: CDR1 SGHAT, CDR2 FQNNGV. The CDR3 spans 15 residues. Trimming removed 1 base from V and 2 bases from J; junction bases left unmatched: 2. The CDR3, as DNA: TGTGCCAGCAGCTTAGTTGCGGGGGCCTACAATGAGCAGTTCTTC. Protein product: CASSLVAGAYNEQFF.

The CDR3 bases are TGTGCCTGGACCACTAGCACAGATACGCAGTATTTT. This sequence encodes CAWTTSTDTQYF. J is TRBJ2-3 and V is TRBV30; D unclear. The germline V and J ends were trimmed by 4 bases and 0 bases, with 5 bases remaining between them. Germline assignment: CDR1 GTSNPN and CDR2 SVGIG (reference sequence). The CDR3 contains 12 residues.